These T cell receptor beta chains were read from a single sample in a study of T cell repertoires in MIS-A myocarditis. Profiled with immunoSEQ multiplex PCR; TCRdb holds only in-frame clones, not every one. There are around 12,000 clones in the sample; roughly four fifths occur only once, and roughly 30% lies in the top ten. What was sequenced was right ventricle heart tissue obtained at autopsy. The receptors stem from a man between 18 and 29 years old with fulminant myocarditis from multisystem inflammatory syndrome in adults (MIS-A) after COVID-19. The CDR3 runs from the conserved cysteine through the conserved F or W. The order of the fields is V gene, D gene, J gene, clone size, CDR3 protein, CDR3 DNA. D genes are given only for firm matches. Size values are once, few and many counts, or a class for expanded clones, and some rows have none.

V: TRBV15; D: -; J: TRBJ2-1; size: few; CDR3: CATSRGGNEQFF; DNA: TGTGCCACCAGCAGAGGTGGCAATGAGCAGTTCTTC
V: TRBV3-1/TRBV3-2; D: -; J: TRBJ2-1; size: -; CDR3: CASSTGDFGGRGEQFF; DNA: TGTGCCAGCAGCACTGGGGACTTTGGGGGTCGGGGTGAGCAGTTCTTC
V: TRBV7-9; D: -; J: TRBJ1-3; size: -; CDR3: CASSLGGNTIYF; DNA: TGTGCCAGCAGCTTGGGAGGAAACACCATATATTTT
V: TRBV6-5; D: -; J: TRBJ1-2; size: -; CDR3: CASSTTSWGYTF; DNA: TGTGCCAGCAGCACAACCTCCTGGGGCTACACCTTC
V: TRBV4-2; D: -; J: TRBJ2-3; size: -; CDR3: CASSLRGKTAEDTQYF; DNA: TGTGCCAGCAGCCTAAGGGGAAAGACGGCGGAAGATACGCAGTATTTT
V: TRBV4-3; D: -; J: TRBJ1-5; size: -; CDR3: CASSQDTGLNQPQHF; DNA: TGCGCCAGCAGCCAAGATACAGGACTTAATCAGCCCCAGCATTTT
V: TRBV11-2; D: TRBD2; J: TRBJ2-1; size: -; CDR3: CASSPRTSGFDEQFF; DNA: TGTGCCAGCAGCCCCCGGACTAGCGGGTTCGATGAGCAGTTCTTC
V: TRBV7-2; D: -; J: TRBJ1-5; size: -; CDR3: CASSSNGQGLVYSNQPQHF; DNA: TGTGCCAGCAGCTCTAACGGTCAGGGTTTGGTATATAGCAATCAGCCCCAGCATTTT
V: TRBV7-9; D: -; J: TRBJ1-5; size: -; CDR3: CASSPRGGGSQPQHF; DNA: TGTGCCAGCAGCCCCAGGGGTGGGGGAAGTCAGCCCCAGCATTTT
V: TRBV9; D: TRBD2; J: TRBJ2-3; size: -; CDR3: CASSVDLAGVRTDTQYF; DNA: TGTGCCAGCAGCGTAGACCTAGCGGGAGTACGAACAGATACGCAGTATTTT
V: TRBV28; D: TRBD1; J: TRBJ1-5; size: -; CDR3: CASSSSGTGPFQPQHF; DNA: TGTGCCAGCAGTTCTTCCGGGACAGGGCCCTTTCAGCCCCAGCATTTT
V: TRBV4-1; D: -; J: TRBJ2-1; size: -; CDR3: CASSQDRGMDEQFF; DNA: TGCGCCAGCAGCCAAGATCGGGGGATGGATGAGCAGTTCTTC
V: TRBV7-9; D: -; J: TRBJ1-1; size: -; CDR3: CASSPYSQGSTEAFF; DNA: TGTGCCAGCAGCCCCTACTCGCAGGGCAGTACTGAAGCTTTCTTT
V: TRBV25-1; D: -; J: TRBJ1-5; size: -; CDR3: CASSESRGQPQHF; DNA: TGTGCCAGCAGTGAATCCAGGGGACAGCCCCAGCATTTT
V: TRBV6-1; D: -; J: TRBJ1-5; size: -; CDR3: CASSDPGAMRSGNQPQHF; DNA: TGTGCCAGCAGTGACCCAGGAGCTATGAGGAGCGGCAATCAGCCCCAGCATTTT
V: TRBV19; D: TRBD1; J: TRBJ2-3; size: -; CDR3: CASSLRAGTGYTDTQYF; DNA: TGTGCCAGTAGTCTTAGAGCCGGGACAGGGTATACAGATACGCAGTATTTT
V: TRBV6-6; D: TRBD1; J: TRBJ2-1; size: -; CDR3: CASRRGTGAYNEQFF; DNA: TGTGCCAGCAGGCGAGGGACAGGGGCATACAATGAGCAGTTCTTC
V: TRBV6-5; D: -; J: TRBJ2-3; size: -; CDR3: CASRVGGSTDTQYF; DNA: TGTGCCAGCAGGGTAGGGGGTAGCACAGATACGCAGTATTTT
V: TRBV11-1; D: -; J: TRBJ2-7; size: once; CDR3: CASSSFKGYEQYF; DNA: TGTGCCAGCAGCTCCTTTAAGGGCTACGAGCAGTACTTC
V: TRBV9; D: -; J: TRBJ2-2; size: few; CDR3: CASSVGRPDTGELFF; DNA: TGTGCCAGCAGCGTGGGTCGGCCGGACACCGGGGAGCTGTTTTTT
V: TRBV7-9; D: -; J: TRBJ1-5; size: -; CDR3: CASSLSGDQPQHF; DNA: TGTGCCAGCAGCCTCTCAGGGGACCAGCCCCAGCATTTT
V: TRBV25-1; D: TRBD2; J: TRBJ2-1; size: -; CDR3: CASQTGGGNEQFF; DNA: TGTGCCAGCCAAACCGGGGGGGGGAATGAGCAGTTCTTC
V: TRBV27; D: -; J: TRBJ1-5; size: -; CDR3: CASSPRLNTNQPQHF; DNA: TGTGCCAGCAGTCCTCGCCTTAACACGAATCAGCCCCAGCATTTT
V: TRBV2; D: -; J: TRBJ2-7; size: -; CDR3: CASQGSYREQYF; DNA: TGTGCCTCCCAGGGGTCCTACCGGGAGCAGTACTTC
V: TRBV11-2; D: TRBD1; J: TRBJ1-4; size: -; CDR3: CASSWNTGTGGGTNEKLFF; DNA: TGTGCCAGCAGCTGGAACACCGGGACAGGGGGTGGAACTAATGAAAAACTGTTTTTT
V: TRBV4-1; D: -; J: TRBJ1-6; size: -; CDR3: CASSRPGNSPLHF; DNA: TGCGCCAGCAGCCGGCCAGGGAATTCACCCCTCCACTTT
V: TRBV3-1/TRBV3-2; D: -; J: TRBJ2-4; size: -; CDR3: CASSQDVGPGTKNIQYF; DNA: TGTGCCAGCAGCCAAGACGTGGGTCCGGGCACCAAAAACATTCAGTACTTC
V: TRBV5-1; D: TRBD1; J: TRBJ2-2; size: -; CDR3: CASSFLQGYRAGELFF; DNA: TGCGCCAGCAGCTTTTTACAGGGGTATCGAGCCGGGGAGCTGTTTTTT
V: TRBV28; D: -; J: TRBJ1-4; size: -; CDR3: CASSPLDRDEKLFF; DNA: TGTGCCAGCAGTCCCTTGGACCGCGACGAAAAACTGTTTTTT
V: TRBV4-2; D: -; J: TRBJ1-2; size: once; CDR3: CASSQEASFYGYTF; DNA: TGTGCCAGCAGCCAAGAAGCCTCTTTCTATGGCTACACCTTC
V: TRBV4-2; D: TRBD2; J: TRBJ2-1; size: -; CDR3: CASSPLAGGINEQFF; DNA: TGTGCCAGCAGCCCATTAGCGGGGGGAATAAATGAGCAGTTCTTC
V: TRBV18; D: -; J: TRBJ1-1; size: -; CDR3: CASSPGRNTEAFF; DNA: TGTGCCAGCTCACCCGGACGGAACACTGAAGCTTTCTTT
V: TRBV6-2/TRBV6-3; D: -; J: TRBJ1-5; size: once; CDR3: CASSYSFLFGVQPQHF; DNA: TGTGCCAGCAGTTACTCCTTTCTTTTCGGGGTCCAGCCCCAGCATTTT
V: TRBV7-9; D: TRBD1; J: TRBJ1-1; size: -; CDR3: CASSPLDRMFTEAFF; DNA: TGTGCCAGCAGCCCCTTGGACAGGATGTTCACTGAAGCTTTCTTT